This T cell receptor beta chain is drawn from a study of T cells in Graves' hyperthyroidism and ophthalmopathy (dated by TCRdb to between 2018 and 2021). With regard to the full study: Peripheral blood samples were taken at the time of initial diagnosis, prior to any treatment. The roughly 90 discovery patients were divided at random into training and test sets in a 7:3 ratio. Whether ophthalmopathy could be predicted prospectively was tested in an independent validation cohort made up of under 20 hyperthyroidism patients plus 17 patients who later progressed to ophthalmopathy. After blood sampling, hyperthyroidism patients were treated with methimazole at a starting dose of 30 mg daily, and ophthalmopathy patients were treated with high-dose intravenous methylprednisolone. To identify distinguishing TCR V-J signatures, a discovery cohort of some 99 patients was used, comprising fewer than 45 with Graves' ophthalmopathy and around 60 with stable Graves' hyperthyroidism. The paper describes TCR Vbeta CDR3 sequencing of 140 or so peripheral blood samples, made up of some 40 ophthalmopathy patients, around 78 hyperthyroidism patients and 17 progressor patients. In addition, the study compared T-cell repertoires in thyroid tissue and in blood from 6 or 7 Graves' hyperthyroidism patients. Broad study findings and their caveats: In cross-validation, a model built on a 13 V-J signature told ophthalmopathy apart from stable hyperthyroidism with 85% to 90% sensitivity and roughly 81% specificity, and in testing the same model reached 80%/75%. In validation, progression to ophthalmopathy was predicted by the model with about 70% sensitivity and 72.22% specificity, a median of 6.5 months before onset. Sample size was not statistically predetermined, and investigators were not blinded to group allocation. Most expanded thyroid clonotypes (frequency above 0.001) were also found in blood, which suggests that blood repertoires may mirror thyroid immune responses.

The hyperthyroidism patients were between 18 and 65 years old and newly diagnosed, with a disease duration of less than 2 months. Exclusion was applied to patients with uncontrolled infections, other autoimmune diseases, pregnancy or lactation. Clinical symptoms, serum thyroxine and TRAb, thyroid ultrasound, and orbital computed tomography formed the basis for the diagnoses. For progressor patients, blood was drawn at the first diagnosis of hyperthyroidism, before any ophthalmopathy symptoms had appeared. Ficoll-Paque density gradient centrifugation was used to isolate PBMCs from around 10 ml of fresh peripheral blood. Progressor patients were initially diagnosed with Graves' hyperthyroidism and developed ophthalmopathy during follow-up. Trizol reagent was used to extract total RNA, and RNA quality was then checked on an Agilent 2100 Bioanalyzer. As for this clonotype: The antigen this receptor binds is unknown. Base-call qualities are not available, and no considerably larger clone is one nucleotide away.

The TCR beta CDR3 regions were amplified from RNA transcripts. For the first round of RT-PCR on the TCR CDR3, the HTBI primer set was used together with the Qiagen OneStep RT-PCR kit. The libraries were constructed in a second round of multiplex PCR and then size-selected and purified. Sequencing of the libraries was done on an Illumina HiSeq2000 using paired-end 100 bp reads. As for how the authors treated the data: Raw data were processed with SOAPnuke, discarding reads with adapters, uncalled bases, mean Phred below 15, or no exact constant-primer or identifier match. COPE v1.2.5 was used to merge high-quality paired reads, and clonotypes were defined as unique nucleotide sequences. MiTCR v1.1 was used to align the clonotypes against IMGT TRBV, TRBD and TRBJ reference segments. The analysis included only V-J combinations with a frequency above 0.0001, which together covered more than 98% of the repertoires. The TCS score was defined as F50 (clonal expansion) divided by E x V (chaos), with BLOSUM62-based TCRdist calculated between CDR3 peptides within each V-J. Welch's t-statistics and random forest reduced around 510 V-J features to fewer than 15, which were used in a naive Bayes classifier (R e1071). TCRdb trimmed public reads at Q25 via fastp, called clones via MiXCR and kept in-frame beta chains. CDR3 protein duplicates are merged, each entry listing the most common genes and DNA. Clone size and V and J calls follow TCRdb, not the original study. The sample contains approximately 360,000 distinct CDR3 sequences, around 16% of them found a single time. The leading ten clones occupy around a quarter of the sample.

The TCR comes from a woman aged 18-35 years with Graves' hyperthyroidism that later progressed to Graves' ophthalmopathy. Sequencing was done on a sample of blood.

The DNA sequence is as follows: TGTGCCAGCAGCGCCGGTGGGGGTGAAAAACTGTTTTTT. It encodes CASSAGGGEKLFF. Recombination connected TRBV9 to TRBJ1-4, with TRBD1 as a weak D call on 5 bases. The CDR3, from cysteine to phenylalanine, totals 13 residues. Only the CDR3 portion is preserved as DNA: 39 bases, with reading frame beginning at the first base. V loses 3 bases of germline sequence and J loses 7 bases, and the interval between the two ends is 10 bases. CDR1 and CDR2 (SGDLS, YYNGEE) derive from the germline V gene.